This T cell receptor beta chain was profiled in a study of CD8 T cells in ankylosing spondylitis. MiXCR, applied by TCRdb to the 5' RACE reads, yields one record per CDR3 protein. The table has roughly 48,000 distinct CDR3 sequences, 6.5% to 9% seen once. Source material: blood, either unsorted or a sorted T cell fraction (not recorded which). The TCR sequence derives from a female donor with ankylosing spondylitis or in good health (not recorded which).

CDR3 nucleotides: TGCGCCAGCAGCTACGGGACAAAGATTAGCACAGATACGCAGTATTTT. This translates into CASSYGTKISTDTQYF. The chain uses TRBV5-1 and TRBJ2-3, with D maybe TRBD1 (6 bases). In germline, CDR1 is SGHRS, CDR2 YFSETQ. V lost 3 bases and J lost 0, with 14 bases in between. The CDR3 length is 16 residues.